The rows below give T cell receptor beta chains drawn from one sample of a study of cytomegalovirus exposure and HLA in healthy donors. Clones were read by immunoSEQ multiplex PCR, and TCRdb kept only the in-frame ones, dropping some. The repertoire holds 150,000 to 200,000 clones, with around 78% as singletons. Sequenced: PBMCs. All receptors derive from a man aged 30 to 39 in good health and CMV-seronegative. Both conserved end residues are part of each CDR3. The D gene is left open where the match is weak. Clone size is stated in some rows and not others, as once, few, many or a class when expanded.

TRBJ1-2 | TRBV6-4 | TRBD1 | few | TGTGCCAGCAGCATAGGGACAGGGTATGGCTACACCTTC | CASSIGTGYGYTF
TRBJ1-3 | TRBV5-1 | - | - | TGCGCCAGCACCCACAATCCCGACTCTGGAAACACCATATATTTT | CASTHNPDSGNTIYF
TRBJ2-7 | TRBV28 | - | once | TGTGCCAGCACCCCAGGGGGACGGGAGGGCCGCTACGAGCAGTACTTC | CASTPGGREGRYEQYF
TRBJ1-5 | TRBV19 | TRBD1 | - | TGTGCCAGTAGTATAAGGTCCCTGGCAGGGGGTATCAATCAGCCCCAGCATTTT | CASSIRSLAGGINQPQHF
TRBJ2-5 | TRBV27 | - | - | TGTGCCAGCAGTAAAACTAGAGTAGAGACCCAGTACTTC | CASSKTRVETQYF
TRBJ2-3 | TRBV7-3 | TRBD2 | - | TGTGCCAGCAGCTTACTAGCGGGAGGAGGCGATACGCAGTATTTT | CASSLLAGGGDTQYF
TRBJ1-3 | TRBV29-1 | - | - | TGCAGCGTCATCGCAGGGTCCGGAAACACCATATATTTT | CSVIAGSGNTIYF
TRBJ2-1 | TRBV7-3 | - | - | TGTGCCAGCAGCCAGAGACGGGACAATGAGCAGTTCTTC | CASSQRRDNEQFF
TRBJ2-1 | TRBV7-9 | - | - | TGTGCCAGCAGCTTCTGGGGAGTGAATGAGCAGTTCTTC | CASSFWGVNEQFF
TRBJ2-1 | TRBV6-5 | TRBD2 | few | TGTGCCAGCAGTTCCCTACTAGCGGGAGGGTCGAGTGAGCAGTTCTTC | CASSSLLAGGSSEQFF
TRBJ1-6 | TRBV7-8 | TRBD1 | - | TGTGCCCTCGGACGGGACAGCGGAGACCTCCACTTT | CALGRDSGDLHF
TRBJ2-2 | TRBV5-1 | - | - | TGCGCCAGCAGGCAGGAGGGCCTCACCGGGGAGCTGTTTTTT | CASRQEGLTGELFF
TRBJ1-1 | TRBV4-1 | TRBD1 | few | TGCGCCAGCAGCCAAGAGACAGGGGAAGGCACTGAAGCTTTCTTT | CASSQETGEGTEAFF
TRBJ2-2 | TRBV5-1 | TRBD2 | - | TGCGCCAGCAGCTTTAGCGGGAGAGTAGACCCCGGGGAGCTGTTTTTT | CASSFSGRVDPGELFF
TRBJ1-2 | TRBV10-3 | - | - | TGTGCCATCAGTGAGTCTCCAGTCCTCGGCTACACCTTC | CAISESPVLGYTF
TRBJ2-7 | TRBV5-4 | - | few | TGTGCCAGCAGCTTACGAAACGGTCCTCCTTCTGGGCAGTACTTC | CASSLRNGPPSGQYF
TRBJ2-7 | TRBV19 | TRBD2 | - | TGTGCCAGTAGTCCCCGGACTAGCATCTACGAGCAGTACTTC | CASSPRTSIYEQYF
TRBJ2-1 | TRBV11-2 | TRBD2 | - | TGTGCCAGCAGCTTAATCTGGACTAGCGGGAAAAAGAATGAGCAGTTCTTC | CASSLIWTSGKKNEQFF
TRBJ2-7 | TRBV27 | - | - | TGTGCCAGCAGTTTTCACAGGGCCGAGCAGTACTTC | CASSFHRAEQYF
TRBJ2-2 | TRBV6-5 | - | - | TGTGCCAGCAGTTACTCGCCTAGCCTAAACACCGGGGAGCTGTTTTTT | CASSYSPSLNTGELFF
TRBJ2-7 | TRBV15 | - | - | TGTGCCACCAGCAGAGACCAGGGTAGATACGAGCAGTACTTC | CATSRDQGRYEQYF
TRBJ1-1 | TRBV7-9 | TRBD1 | - | TGTGCCAGCAGCGTAGGTGAGGGGGCGAAGACTGAAGCTTTCTTT | CASSVGEGAKTEAFF
TRBJ2-5 | TRBV5-6 | - | - | TGTGCCAGCCAAGCTATATACCAAGAGACCCAGTACTTC | CASQAIYQETQYF
TRBJ2-7 | TRBV18 | TRBD2 | - | TGTGCCAGCTCACCACTAAGCCCCGGGACTACCCTATCCTACGAGCAGTACTTC | CASSPLSPGTTLSYEQYF
TRBJ1-1 | TRBV5-1 | TRBD1 | - | TGCGCCAGCAGCTTGGGACCGGGACAGGGGACTGAAGCTTTCTTT | CASSLGPGQGTEAFF
TRBJ1-1 | TRBV6-5 | TRBD1 | once | TGTGCCAGCAGTTCCACAGGGGTCCGTACTGAAGCTTTCTTT | CASSSTGVRTEAFF
TRBJ1-5 | TRBV4-1 | - | - | TGCGCCAGCAGCCAAAGAACCAGGGATCAGCCCCAGCATTTT | CASSQRTRDQPQHF
TRBJ2-1 | TRBV11-3 | TRBD2 | - | TGTGCCAGCCGACCTACTAGCGGGGGACGGGGTGAGCAGTTCTTC | CASRPTSGGRGEQFF
TRBJ1-2 | TRBV6-1 | TRBD1 | - | TGTGCCAGCAGAGGGACAGATAACTATGGCTACACCTTC | CASRGTDNYGYTF
TRBJ1-2 | TRBV28 | - | - | TGTGCCAGCAGTTCTACAGCCACCTATGGCTACACCTTC | CASSSTATYGYTF
TRBJ2-7 | TRBV5-6 | TRBD2 | - | TGTGCCAGCAGCGAAGGACTAGCGGGAGGAAGATACGAGCAGTACTTC | CASSEGLAGGRYEQYF
TRBJ1-1 | TRBV27 | - | - | TGTGCCAGCAGTCCGGTCAGGGTCAAGAACACTGAAGCTTTCTTT | CASSPVRVKNTEAFF
TRBJ1-2 | TRBV4-1 | TRBD1 | - | TGCGCCAGCAGCCAAGTCCGGACAGGGAAGTCTAACTATGGCTACACCTTC | CASSQVRTGKSNYGYTF
TRBJ2-2 | TRBV4-2 | TRBD2 | - | TGTGCCAGCAGCCAAGAGACAGTTACTAGCGGGAGTGCCGGGGAGCTGTTTTTT | CASSQETVTSGSAGELFF
TRBJ1-2 | TRBV5-4 | - | - | TGTGCCAGCAGCTTTGTCGGAGCTAACTATGGCTACACCTTC | CASSFVGANYGYTF
TRBJ2-1 | TRBV6-5 | TRBD2 | once | TGTGCCGTTTCAGGAGCGGGAGGGTTAAATGAGCAGTTCTTC | CAVSGAGGLNEQFF
TRBJ2-3 | TRBV11-3 | - | - | TGTGCCAGCAGCCTGACATCGTCCACAGATACGCAGTATTTT | CASSLTSSTDTQYF
TRBJ2-2 | TRBV27 | - | - | TGTGCCATCAGGAGACAGGATACCGGGGAGCTGTTTTTT | CAIRRQDTGELFF
TRBJ2-2 | TRBV5-1 | - | - | TGCGCCAGCAACGGGGAAAACACCGGGGAGCTGTTTTTT | CASNGENTGELFF
TRBJ2-7 | TRBV9 | TRBD1 | once | TGTGCCAGCAGCCCCGACAGGGGATTCGAGCAGTACTTC | CASSPDRGFEQYF
TRBJ1-3 | TRBV9 | TRBD1 | - | TGTGCCAGCAGCACTACGACAGGGGGGTTTGGAAACACCATATATTTT | CASSTTTGGFGNTIYF
TRBJ2-3 | TRBV6-1 | - | - | TGTGCCAGCAGTGAGATTGGGCCAGATACGCAGTATTTT | CASSEIGPDTQYF